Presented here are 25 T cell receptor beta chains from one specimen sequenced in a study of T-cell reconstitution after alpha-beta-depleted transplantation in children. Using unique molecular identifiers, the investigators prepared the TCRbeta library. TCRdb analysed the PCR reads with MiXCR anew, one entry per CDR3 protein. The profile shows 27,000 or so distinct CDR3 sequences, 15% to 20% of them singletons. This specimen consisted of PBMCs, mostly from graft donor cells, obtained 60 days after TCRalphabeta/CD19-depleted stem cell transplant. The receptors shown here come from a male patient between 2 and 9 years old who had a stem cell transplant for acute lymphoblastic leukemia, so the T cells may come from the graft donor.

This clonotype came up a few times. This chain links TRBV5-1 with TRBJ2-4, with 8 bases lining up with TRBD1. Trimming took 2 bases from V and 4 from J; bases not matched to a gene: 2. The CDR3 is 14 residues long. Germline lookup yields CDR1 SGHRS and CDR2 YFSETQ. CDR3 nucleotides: TGCGCCAGCAGCTTAAGGACAGGGAAAAACATTCAGTACTTC. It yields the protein CASSLRTGKNIQYF.

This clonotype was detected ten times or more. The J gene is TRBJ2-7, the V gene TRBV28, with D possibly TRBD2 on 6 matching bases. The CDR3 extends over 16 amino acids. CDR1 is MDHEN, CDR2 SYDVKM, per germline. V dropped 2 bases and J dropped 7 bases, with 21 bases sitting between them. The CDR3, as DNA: TGTGCCAGCAGTTTAGTAGCGGCGCAGCGCAACACTGAGCAGTACTTC. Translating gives CASSLVAAQRNTEQYF.

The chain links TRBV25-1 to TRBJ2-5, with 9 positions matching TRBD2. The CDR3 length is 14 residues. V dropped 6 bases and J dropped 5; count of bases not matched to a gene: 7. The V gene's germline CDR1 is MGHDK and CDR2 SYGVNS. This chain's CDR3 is CASSLAGDPETQYF. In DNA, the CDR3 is TGTGCCAGCAGCTTAGCGGGGGACCCGGAGACCCAGTACTTC.

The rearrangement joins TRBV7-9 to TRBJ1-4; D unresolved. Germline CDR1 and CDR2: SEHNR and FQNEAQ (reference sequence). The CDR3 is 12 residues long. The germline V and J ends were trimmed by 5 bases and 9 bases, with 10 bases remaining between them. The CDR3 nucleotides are TGTGCCAGCAGCCTAGACACCCAAAAACTGTTTTTT. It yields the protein CASSLDTQKLFF.

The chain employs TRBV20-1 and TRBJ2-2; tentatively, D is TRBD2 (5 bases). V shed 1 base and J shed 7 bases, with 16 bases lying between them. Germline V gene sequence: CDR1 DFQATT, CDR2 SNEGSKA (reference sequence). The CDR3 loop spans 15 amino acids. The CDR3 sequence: CSARAELAGDGELFF. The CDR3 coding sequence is TGCAGTGCTAGAGCTGAGCTAGCCGGGGACGGGGAGCTGTTTTTT.

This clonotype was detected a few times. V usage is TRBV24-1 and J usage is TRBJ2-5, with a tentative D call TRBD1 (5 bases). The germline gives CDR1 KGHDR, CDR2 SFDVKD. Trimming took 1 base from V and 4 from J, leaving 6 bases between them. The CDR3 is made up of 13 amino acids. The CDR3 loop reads CATSDFRGETQYF. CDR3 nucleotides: TGTGCCACCAGTGATTTTAGGGGAGAGACCCAGTACTTC.

DNA of the CDR3: TGCAGTGCCAAGAAGGCAGGGGGCTGGGGCTACACCTTC. Protein: CSAKKAGGWGYTF. The V gene is TRBV20-1, the J gene TRBJ1-2; TRBD1 aligns across 8 bases. V shed 6 bases, J shed 8 bases, and the junction held 11 bases outside the gene matches. Germline V gene sequence: CDR1 DFQATT, CDR2 SNEGSKA (reference sequence). The CDR3 consists of 13 residues.

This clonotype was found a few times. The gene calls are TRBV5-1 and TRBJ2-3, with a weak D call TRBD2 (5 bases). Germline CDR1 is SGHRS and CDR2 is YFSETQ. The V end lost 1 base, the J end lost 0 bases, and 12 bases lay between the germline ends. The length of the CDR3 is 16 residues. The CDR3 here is CASSLPAASSTDTQYF. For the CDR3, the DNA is TGCGCCAGCAGCTTGCCAGCGGCCTCTAGCACAGATACGCAGTATTTT.

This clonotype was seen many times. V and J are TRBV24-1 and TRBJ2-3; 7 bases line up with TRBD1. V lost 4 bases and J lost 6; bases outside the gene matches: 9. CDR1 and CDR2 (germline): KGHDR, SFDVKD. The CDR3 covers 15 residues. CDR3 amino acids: CATSEHGPGQDTQYF. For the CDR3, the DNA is TGTGCCACCAGTGAACATGGACCGGGACAGGATACGCAGTATTTT.

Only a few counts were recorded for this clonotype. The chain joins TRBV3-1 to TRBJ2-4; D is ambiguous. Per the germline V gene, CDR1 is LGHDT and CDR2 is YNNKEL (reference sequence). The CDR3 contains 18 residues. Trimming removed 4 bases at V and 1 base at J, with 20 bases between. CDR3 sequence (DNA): TGTGCCAGCAGCCGGTTGTCGGGCGCCGAGTTGGCCAAAAACATTCAGTACTTC. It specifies CASSRLSGAELAKNIQYF.

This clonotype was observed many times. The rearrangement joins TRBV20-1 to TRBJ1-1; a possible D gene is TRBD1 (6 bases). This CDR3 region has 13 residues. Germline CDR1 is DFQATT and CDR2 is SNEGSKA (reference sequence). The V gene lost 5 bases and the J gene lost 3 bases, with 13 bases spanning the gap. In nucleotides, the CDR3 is TGCAGTGCTGGGGAGGGGGGAGACACTGAAGCTTTCTTT. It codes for CSAGEGGDTEAFF.

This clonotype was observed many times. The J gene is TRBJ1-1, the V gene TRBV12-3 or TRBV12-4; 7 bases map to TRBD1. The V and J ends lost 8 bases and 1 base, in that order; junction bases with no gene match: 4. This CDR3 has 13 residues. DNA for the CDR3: TGTGCCAGCGTCGGGACAGCGAACACTGAAGCTTTCTTT. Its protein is CASVGTANTEAFF.

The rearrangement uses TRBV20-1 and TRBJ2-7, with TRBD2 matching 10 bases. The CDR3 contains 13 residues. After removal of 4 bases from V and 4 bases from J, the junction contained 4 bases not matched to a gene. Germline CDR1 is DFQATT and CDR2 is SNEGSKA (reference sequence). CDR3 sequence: CSANPSGSYEQYF. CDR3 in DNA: TGCAGTGCTAATCCTAGCGGGAGTTACGAGCAGTACTTC.

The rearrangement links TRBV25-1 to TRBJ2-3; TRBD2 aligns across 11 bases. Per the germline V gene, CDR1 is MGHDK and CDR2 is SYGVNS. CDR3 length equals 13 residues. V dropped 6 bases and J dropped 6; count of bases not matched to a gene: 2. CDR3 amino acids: CASSIAGGDTQYF. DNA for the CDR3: TGTGCCAGCAGCATAGCGGGAGGGGATACGCAGTATTTT.

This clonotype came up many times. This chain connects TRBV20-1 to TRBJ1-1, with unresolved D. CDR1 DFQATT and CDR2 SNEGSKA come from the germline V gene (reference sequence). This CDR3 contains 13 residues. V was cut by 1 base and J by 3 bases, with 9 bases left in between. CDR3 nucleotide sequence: TGCAGTGCTAGAGCGAGGATCGACACTGAAGCTTTCTTT. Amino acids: CSARARIDTEAFF.

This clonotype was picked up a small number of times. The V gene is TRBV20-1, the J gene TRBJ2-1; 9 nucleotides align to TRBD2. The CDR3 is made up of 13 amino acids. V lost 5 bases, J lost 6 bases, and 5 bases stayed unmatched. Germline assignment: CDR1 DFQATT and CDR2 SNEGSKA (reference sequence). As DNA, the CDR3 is TGCAGTGCTTTTCTAGCGGGGACCAATGAGCAGTTCTTC. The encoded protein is CSAFLAGTNEQFF.

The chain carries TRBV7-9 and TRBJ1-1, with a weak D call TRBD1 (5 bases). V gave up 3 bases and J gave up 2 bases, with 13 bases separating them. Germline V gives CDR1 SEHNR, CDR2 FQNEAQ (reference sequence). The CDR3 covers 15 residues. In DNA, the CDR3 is TGTGCCAGCAGCTTGGAACATCAGGGTAACACTGAAGCTTTCTTT. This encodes CASSLEHQGNTEAFF.

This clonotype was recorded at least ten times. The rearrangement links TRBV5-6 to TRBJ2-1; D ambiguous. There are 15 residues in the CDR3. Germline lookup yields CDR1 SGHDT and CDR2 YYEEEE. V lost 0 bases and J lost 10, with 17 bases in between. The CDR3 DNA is TGTGCCAGCAGCTTGGGGCGGATGCCCCCTCGAGAGCAGTTCTTC. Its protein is CASSLGRMPPREQFF.

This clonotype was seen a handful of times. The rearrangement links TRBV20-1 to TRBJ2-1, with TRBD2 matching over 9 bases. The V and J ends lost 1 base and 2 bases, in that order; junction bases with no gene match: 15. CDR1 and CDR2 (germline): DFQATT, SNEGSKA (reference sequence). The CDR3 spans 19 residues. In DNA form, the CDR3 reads TGCAGTGCTAGAGTTCCCAACAAGGGGGCGGGAGGGCCCTACAATGAGCAGTTCTTC. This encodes CSARVPNKGAGGPYNEQFF.

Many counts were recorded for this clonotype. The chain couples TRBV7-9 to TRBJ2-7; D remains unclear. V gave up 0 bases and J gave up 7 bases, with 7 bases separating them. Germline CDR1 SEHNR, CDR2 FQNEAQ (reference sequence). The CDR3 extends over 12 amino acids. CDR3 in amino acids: CASSLAGREQYF. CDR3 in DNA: TGTGCCAGCAGCTTAGCCGGTCGTGAGCAGTACTTC.

The CDR3: CASSRGFSYEQYF. In DNA, the CDR3 is TGTGCCAGCAGTCGCGGGTTCTCCTACGAGCAGTACTTC. The J gene is TRBJ2-7, the V gene TRBV12-3 or TRBV12-4; TRBD2 is a possible D gene (5 bases). V shed 5 bases and J shed 0 bases, with 8 bases lying between them. The CDR3 is 13 residues long.

CDR3 in DNA: TGTGCCAGCAGTTTGGACAGAGTCCTGTTTTTT. This encodes CASSLDRVLFF. V gene TRBV28 combines with J gene TRBJ1-4, with D possibly being TRBD1 (6 bases). CDR3 length equals 11 residues. V was shortened by 3 bases and J by 14 bases, with 10 bases between the two germline ends. Germline loops: CDR1 MDHEN, CDR2 SYDVKM.

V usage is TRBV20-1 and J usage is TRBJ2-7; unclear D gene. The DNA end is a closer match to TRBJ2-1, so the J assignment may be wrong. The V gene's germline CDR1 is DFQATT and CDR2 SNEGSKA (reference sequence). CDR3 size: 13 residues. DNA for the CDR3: TGCAGTGCTAGAGGCGACTCCTACAATGAGCAGTTCTTC. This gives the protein CSARGDSYNEQFF.

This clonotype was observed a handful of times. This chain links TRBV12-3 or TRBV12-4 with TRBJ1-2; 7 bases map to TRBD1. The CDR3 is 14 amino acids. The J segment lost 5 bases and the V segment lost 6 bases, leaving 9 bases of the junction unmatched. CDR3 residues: CASRQQTGPYGYTF. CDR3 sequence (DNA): TGTGCCAGCAGGCAACAGACAGGGCCGTATGGCTACACCTTC.

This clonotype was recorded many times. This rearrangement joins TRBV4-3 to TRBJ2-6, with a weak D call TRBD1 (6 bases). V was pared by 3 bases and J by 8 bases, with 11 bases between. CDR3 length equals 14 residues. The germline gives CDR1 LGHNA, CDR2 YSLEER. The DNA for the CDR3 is TGCGCCAGCAGCCATGACAGGATTTCCAACGTCCTGACTTTC. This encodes CASSHDRISNVLTF.